Sequencing of this T cell receptor beta chain was carried out in a study of T-cell reconstitution after alpha-beta-depleted transplantation in children. The CDR3 spans 12 residues. The V end was cut by 4 bases, the J end by 0 bases, with 7 bases between. CDR1 DFQATT and CDR2 SNEGSKA come from the germline V gene (reference sequence). This clonotype was seen repeatedly, ten times or more. The TCRbeta library incorporated unique molecular identifiers. TCRdb recomputed calls from the PCR reads with MiXCR, one row per CDR3 protein. The repertoire holds about 370,000 distinct CDR3 sequences, roughly 21% seen once, with 3.5% to 4% in the top ten.

The chain couples TRBV20-1 to TRBJ2-7; D is uncertain. The source of this sequence is a human donor who donated a stem cell graft to a child with acute myeloid leukemia. The sample in question was PBMCs from the stem cell graft donor, obtained from the stem cell graft. The CDR3 DNA follows: TGCAGTGCTACTGGTTCCTCCTACGAGCAGTACTTC. Amino acids: CSATGSSYEQYF.